The T cell receptor beta chain under discussion was sequenced for a study of shared clonotypes between healthy human individuals (TCRdb year 2020). Regarding the research as a whole: Three men and a couple of women, aged 18 to 49 years, made up the cohort. For each donor, three plates each were used for CD4 naive and CD4 memory, two plates were used for CD8 naive, and one plate was used for CD8 memory. To estimate repertoire size and how much clonotype sharing occurs between individuals, the study deeply sequenced the blood TCR repertoires of several healthy adults. Libraries were prepared and TCR repertoires were sequenced by different laboratories using diverse techniques, in order to increase sequencing depth and limit assay-specific biases. Per donor, leukapheresis produced somewhere between about 0.94 and 9.5 billion PBMCs.

TCR CDR3 regions were amplified from genomic DNA by multiplex PCR using the deep immunoSEQ assay. Extracted genomic DNA from each cell subset was spread evenly across all wells of several immunoSEQ 96-well plates, with each plate serving as a replicate. For sorted subsets, each replicate PCR was loaded with 200 to 250 ng genomic DNA, equivalent to approximately 33,000 T cell genomes. Purified libraries were quantified with a Qubit 3.0 fluorometer, sized on a Bioanalyzer 2100, and re-quantified with the KAPA Library Quantification kit. Every immunoSEQ 96-well plate was sequenced on a dedicated single-read 150-cycle Illumina NextSeq 550 flow cell. In the original analysis: Because the immunoSEQ output included only junctional sequences and no quality scores, the filtering could not be the same as the filtering used for full-length reads. Sequences were annotated with PyIR, a Python wrapper for IgBLAST v1.9, and V/J genes and CDR3 were assigned using IMGT germline references. Reads were removed for weak V/J assignments (E-value above 1e-6), missing CDR3, stop codons, out-of-frame junctions, or ambiguous translated residues. A V3J clonotype was defined by an identical inferred V gene, J gene, and CDR3 amino acid sequence. The percentage overlap between two repertoires was calculated by dividing the number of shared unique clonotypes by the size of the smaller repertoire. Repertoire richness was assessed with RTK rarefaction, the Chao1 estimator, and Recon v2.1 estimates of unobserved clonotypes. For all TCRbeta clonotypes obtained by the gDNA method from a few donors, generation probabilities were computed with OLGA. In TCRdb, the immuneACCESS table is reduced to in-frame sequences with V and J assigned. These tables do not hold every clone; where another copy was compared, an unresolved V gene accounts for under half, and the others remain unexplained. The V and J calls and clone size come from that table; D and trimming were worked out from the DNA. The table for this sample lists about 2.1 million clones; 93% of them were counted only once. 1.5% to 2% of the sample goes to the ten largest clones.

CDR1 and CDR2 are read off the germline V gene (reference sequence) as SGHAT and FQDESV. Ends trimmed: V by 8 bases, J by 6 bases; bases unmatched to a gene: 8. Its CDR3 holds 14 amino acids, cysteine through phenylalanine. This entry keeps only the CDR3 DNA: 42 bases, framed from base 1. Here is what the overall study found, with its caveats: Rarefaction of sorted-subset datasets indicated incomplete sequencing despite the large sequencing depth. Across a handful of donors, about 5% of naive CD4, 3.5% of naive CD8, 2.3% of memory CD4, and under 0.45% of memory CD8 clonotypes were shared. Compared with non-shared clonotypes, clonotypes shared by all four sorted-subset donors had higher generation probabilities. Sampling was restricted to blood, and TCR repertoires in tissues likely differ from the TCR repertoires found in blood. The small number of donors limited the genetic and exposure-history diversity represented. Pairwise subsampling indicated that sequencing depth was expected to affect the degree of clonotype sharing among donors. Naive subsets generally had larger estimated clonotype richness than memory subsets did.

For the CD8 naive samples, CD45RO-negative cells were positively selected for CCR7, yielding a CD45RA+CCR7+ population from which TemRA cells were excluded. The donors were healthy, HIV-negative adults with no recently reported acute infections or vaccinations. All donors were Caucasian adults living in Nashville, Tennessee, USA. Blood was collected by leukapheresis, and PBMCs were isolated by Ficoll-Histopaque density gradient centrifugation and then cryopreserved in liquid nitrogen vapor phase. Analytical flow cytometry was used to check the purity and quantity of each magnetically sorted T cell population. Genomic DNA was isolated from every sorted fraction and measured by UV absorbance on a Nanodrop 2000c. This clone was detected only once. What antigen it recognizes has not been identified. Per-base qualities were not stored, and no clone one base away is much larger.

The receptor comes from a young man in good health. Some clones in this sample may be carry-over from other donors' samples. The rearranged segments are TRBV11-1 and TRBJ2-1; 9 junctional bases match TRBD1. The sample taken for sequencing was naive CD8+ T cells from PBMCs. What the cell subset or site label conveys for this sample: CD45RA+CCR7+. The CDR3 has the sequence CASLETGGGNEQFF. The DNA sequence is given as TGTGCCAGCCTAGAGACAGGGGGTGGCAATGAGCAGTTCTTC.